This TCR beta chain derives from a study of blood T cell repertoires in COVID-19. Study overall: Material from acute and convalescent COVID-19 was sourced from the United States, Italy and Spain. In each case, the material was cDNA or gDNA derived from T cells, B-cell-depleted T cells, or PBMCs.

Original processing notes: By means of reference gene primer amplification, nucleated cell counts were estimated. Libraries were prepared by immunoSEQ multiplex PCR; TCRdb keeps only in-frame clonotypes and omits some of them. V and J calls and clone size are as listed in that table; D and trimming were resolved from the DNA. Among nearly 55,000 clones listed, just over 85% were seen once. Germline lookup yields CDR1 MGHDK and CDR2 SYGVNS. With V trimmed by 3 bases and J by 8 bases, 15 bases remained unmatched. The CDR3 loop spans 17 amino acids. Source material: peripheral blood. The sequence derives from a man in his 70s with active COVID-19. V and J are TRBV25-1 and TRBJ2-1; 8 positions agree with TRBD2. This CDR3 is CASSDTTFGGARDEQFF. The CDR3, as DNA: TGTGCCAGCAGTGACACCACCTTCGGGGGGGCCAGGGATGAGCAGTTCTTC.